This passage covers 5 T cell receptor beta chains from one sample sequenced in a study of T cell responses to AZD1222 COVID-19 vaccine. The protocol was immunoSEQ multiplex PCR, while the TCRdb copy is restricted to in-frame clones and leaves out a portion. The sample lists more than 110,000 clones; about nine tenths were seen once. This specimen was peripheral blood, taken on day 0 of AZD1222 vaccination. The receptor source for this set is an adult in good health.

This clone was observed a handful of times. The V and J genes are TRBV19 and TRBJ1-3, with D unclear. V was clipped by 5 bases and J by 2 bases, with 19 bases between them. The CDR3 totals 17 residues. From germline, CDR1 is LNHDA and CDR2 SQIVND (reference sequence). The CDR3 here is CASSHNRPSRAGNTIYF. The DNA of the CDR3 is TGTGCCAGTAGTCACAATCGTCCCTCCCGGGCTGGAAACACCATATATTTT.

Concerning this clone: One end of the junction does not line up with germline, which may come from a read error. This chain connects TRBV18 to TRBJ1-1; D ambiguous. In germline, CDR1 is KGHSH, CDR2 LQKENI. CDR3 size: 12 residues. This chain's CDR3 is CASSPRYIETQF. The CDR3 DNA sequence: TGTGCCAGCTCACCACGTTATATCGAGACGCAATTT.

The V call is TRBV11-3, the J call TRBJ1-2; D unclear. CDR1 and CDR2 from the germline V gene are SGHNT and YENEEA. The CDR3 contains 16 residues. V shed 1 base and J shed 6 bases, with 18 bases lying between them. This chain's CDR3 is CASSLGFGWSADGYTF. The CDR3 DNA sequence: TGTGCCAGCAGCTTAGGTTTTGGTTGGTCAGCGGATGGCTACACCTTC.

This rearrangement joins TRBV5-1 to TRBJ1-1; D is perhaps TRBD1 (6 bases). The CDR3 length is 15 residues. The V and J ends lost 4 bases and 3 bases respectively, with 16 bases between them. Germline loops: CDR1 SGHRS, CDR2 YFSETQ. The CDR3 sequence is CASSQGHWTDTEAFF. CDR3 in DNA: TGCGCCAGCAGCCAGGGACATTGGACAGACACTGAAGCTTTCTTT.

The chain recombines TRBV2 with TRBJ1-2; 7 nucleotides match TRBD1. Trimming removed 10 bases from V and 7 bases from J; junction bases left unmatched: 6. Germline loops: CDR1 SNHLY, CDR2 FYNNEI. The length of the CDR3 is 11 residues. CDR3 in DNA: TGTGCCATTACATACAGGGGTGGCTACACCTTC. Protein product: CAITYRGGYTF.